The 6 T cell receptor beta chains listed next were all sequenced from one sample in a study of blood T cell repertoires in COVID-19 (dated by TCRdb to 2020 to 2022). Receptors were amplified or captured by the immunoSEQ multiplex PCR assay. Held by TCRdb, this immuneACCESS table contains in-frame sequences only and omits some clones. Under half of the omission traces to an unresolved V gene where checked; the cause of the rest is unknown. The sample table holds more than 90,000 clones, of which over 60% were seen once. Clones ranked in the top ten supply about 6.8% of the sample. Sequences were obtained from peripheral blood. The origin of the receptors is a man in his sixties or seventies with acute or convalescent COVID-19.

The genes are TRBV5-1 and TRBJ1-1, with D possibly being TRBD1 (5 bases). CDR3 length equals 12 residues. V dropped 2 bases and J dropped 10 bases, with 12 bases sitting between them. Looked up from germline, CDR1 is SGHRS and CDR2 is YFSETQ. The CDR3 here is CASSFDRRGAFF. CDR3 sequence (DNA): TGCGCCAGCAGCTTCGACAGACGTGGAGCTTTCTTT.

The chain joins TRBV3-1 (or the pseudogene TRBV3-2) to TRBJ1-4; a possible D gene is TRBD1 (6 bases). V was clipped by 6 bases and J by 5 bases, with 16 bases between them. Germline V gene lookup returns CDR1 LGHDT and CDR2 YNNKEL (reference sequence). The CDR3 is 15 residues long. The CDR3 sequence: CASRASWGLNEKLFF. In nucleotides, the CDR3 is TGTGCCAGCAGAGCGTCGTGGGGGCTCAATGAAAAACTGTTTTTT.

This chain joins TRBV3-1 (or the pseudogene TRBV3-2) and TRBJ1-1; 9 nucleotides align to TRBD1. This CDR3 has 15 residues. V gave up 4 bases and J gave up 4 bases; unmatched junction bases: 7. Germline lookup yields CDR1 LGHDT and CDR2 YNNKEL (reference sequence). The CDR3 DNA follows: TGTGCCAGCAGCCTCCATGGACAGGGGCCCACTGAAGCTTTCTTT. This translates into CASSLHGQGPTEAFF.

This clone came up many times. The chain links TRBV3-1 (or the pseudogene TRBV3-2) to TRBJ1-6; the D is unclear. CDR3 length: 17 residues. V gave up 4 bases and J gave up 13 bases, with 26 bases separating them. CDR1 LGHDT and CDR2 YNNKEL come from the germline V gene (reference sequence). CDR3 residues: CASSPKWAARGGIPLHF. DNA of the CDR3: TGTGCCAGCAGCCCAAAGTGGGCAGCCAGAGGAGGGATTCCCCTCCACTTT.

This clone was seen only a few times. The chain recombines TRBV12-5 with TRBJ2-5; the match to TRBD2 covers 7 bases. CDR1 LGHNT and CDR2 FRNRAP come from the germline V gene. The CDR3 extends over 12 amino acids. J was trimmed by 7 bases and V by 3 bases; bases with no gene match: 2. The CDR3: CASGLPGGTQYF. CDR3 DNA sequence: TGTGCTAGTGGTTTACCGGGGGGGACCCAGTACTTC.

The V and J genes are TRBV5-6 and TRBJ1-6, with unresolved D. CDR1 and CDR2 from the germline V gene are SGHDT and YYEEEE. The CDR3 has 16 residues. The V gene lost 0 bases and the J gene lost 3 bases, with 10 bases spanning the gap. The chain's CDR3 is CASSLDGRIYNSPLHF. CDR3 nucleotides: TGTGCCAGCAGCTTGGATGGCAGAATCTATAATTCACCCCTCCACTTT.